The 26 T cell receptor beta chains presented below share a single source sample, sequenced in a study of blood T cells in healthy people across ages. Together with a sample-barcoded 5' primer, a J-beta primer mix was included in a second PCR lasting roughly 6 to 12 cycles. TCRdb re-called the 5' RACE reads through MiXCR, storing one row per CDR3 protein. The sample has a few hundred thousand distinct CDR3 sequences; approximately 30% are singletons. The sample consisted of blood. The source of these receptors is a woman between 65 and 79 years old in good health.

The chain employs TRBV6-1 and TRBJ1-4; D is ambiguous. Trimming cost V 7 bases and J 8 bases, with 11 bases left between them. CDR1 is MNHNS, CDR2 SASEGT, per germline. The CDR3 is made up of 12 amino acids. The DNA for the CDR3 is TGTGCCAGCAAAAACGATTTCGAAAAACTGTTTTTT. This gives the protein CASKNDFEKLFF.

In the case of this clonotype: A read error is possible here, since a much larger clone lies one base away. This chain joins TRBV11-2 and TRBJ1-3; no definite D call. This CDR3 is built from 14 residues. The ends were cut back, 5 bases at V and 0 bases at J, with 8 bases in the middle. CDR1 is SGHAT and CDR2 is FQNNGV in the germline V gene. The CDR3 DNA reads as TGTGCCAGCAGCGAAAGGAGCTCTGGAAACACCATATATTTT. Translating gives CASSERSSGNTIYF.

V usage is TRBV30 and J usage is TRBJ1-1; TRBD1 matches 9 bases. The CDR3 loop spans 14 amino acids. Germline-derived CDR1 and CDR2 are GTSNPN and SVGIG (reference sequence). V dropped 3 bases and J dropped 6; count of bases not matched to a gene: 8. Here the CDR3 reads CAWRGTGRAPEAFF. The CDR3 DNA follows: TGTGCCTGGAGGGGGACAGGGCGCGCCCCTGAAGCTTTCTTT.

The V call is TRBV28, the J call TRBJ2-7, with D possibly being TRBD1 (6 bases). CDR1 is MDHEN, CDR2 SYDVKM, per germline. This CDR3 contains 14 residues. With 6 bases removed from V and 7 bases from J, the gap between germline ends came to 19 bases. The CDR3: CASSRQVQVREQYF. As DNA, the CDR3 is TGTGCCAGCAGCCGACAGGTTCAGGTGAGAGAGCAGTACTTC.

This clonotype was detected only a few times. The chain uses TRBV10-3 and TRBJ2-5, with D possibly being TRBD1 (6 bases). There are 13 residues in the CDR3. Germline CDR1 ENHRY, CDR2 SYGVKD. Trimming pared 10 bases from V and 2 bases from J, leaving 14 bases between. The CDR3 sequence is CATLRGMQETQYF. Written as DNA, the CDR3 is TGTGCCACCCTAAGGGGGATGCAAGAGACCCAGTACTTC.

This clonotype was observed a handful of times. The chain has TRBV5-1 and TRBJ2-5, with 8 nucleotides matching TRBD2. The J call may be wrong; the DNA end is better matched by TRBJ2-1. Germline V lookup: CDR1 SGHRS, CDR2 YFSETQ. This CDR3 is built from 16 residues. CDR3 in DNA: TGCGCCAGCAGCCCGGCGGGAGGAGGGGGATACAATGAGCAGTTCTTC. Its translation: CASSPAGGGGYNEQFF.

This clonotype was detected only a few times. The rearrangement joins TRBV6-6 to TRBJ2-1; TRBD2 matches at 8 bases. In germline, CDR1 is MNHNY, CDR2 SVGAGI (reference sequence). Germline trimming cut 4 bases from V and 5 bases from J; bases unmatched to any gene: 7. This CDR3 has 15 amino acids. Here the CDR3 reads CASSFAAGANNEQFF. In nucleotides, the CDR3 is TGTGCCAGCAGTTTTGCAGCGGGGGCCAACAATGAGCAGTTCTTC.

On this clonotype itself: One junction end does not reproduce the germline sequence, and a read error may be involved. This chain links TRBV4-3 with TRBJ2-1; D unresolved. The end of the DNA aligns better with TRBJ2-5, so the J call may be wrong. Germline V gene data show CDR1 as LGHNA and CDR2 as YSLEER. The CDR3 consists of 14 residues. CDR3: CASNQEWAKETQYF. The DNA of the CDR3 is TGCGCCAGCAACCAAGAATGGGCTAAGGAGACCCAGTACTTC.

This clonotype occurred a few times. V usage is TRBV9 and J usage is TRBJ2-5; D uncertain. The closer fit of TRBJ2-7 to the DNA end suggests the J call may be wrong. The germline CDR1 and CDR2 sequences are SGDLS and YYNGEE. The CDR3 contains 14 residues. The CDR3 DNA is TGTGCCAGCAGCGTAGCTCTCAGGTCCTACGAGCAGTACTTC. The encoded protein is CASSVALRSYEQYF.

This clonotype occurred a few times. The CDR3 coding sequence is TGTGCCAGCAGCTTGGGCAGTCTCACAGATACGCAGTATTTT. It specifies CASSLGSLTDTQYF. The rearrangement uses TRBV11-2 and TRBJ2-3; D unresolved. The V end lost 3 bases, the J end lost 2 bases, and 9 bases lay between the germline ends. Per the germline V gene, CDR1 is SGHAT and CDR2 is FQNNGV. The CDR3 is 14 amino acids. Full variable domain (missing parts from reference TRBV11-2 and TRBJ2-3): EAGVAQSPRYKIIEKRQSVAFWCNPISGHATLYWYQQILGQGPKLLIQFQNNGVVDDSQLPKDRFSAERLKGVDSTLKIQPAKLEDSAVYLCASSLGSLTDTQYFGPGTRLTVL.

This clonotype showed up just a few times. The chain combines TRBV7-9 with TRBJ2-5; D is unclear. The CDR3 has 15 residues. Between the trimmed V and J ends, which lost 1 base and 2 bases, there was a span of 11 bases. Germline values: CDR1 SEHNR, CDR2 FQNEAQ (reference sequence). The CDR3 sequence is CASSLGSTPQETQYF. CDR3 nucleotide sequence: TGTGCCAGCAGCTTAGGCTCGACACCTCAAGAGACCCAGTACTTC.

This clonotype was found a few times. The genes are TRBV11-1 and TRBJ2-6, with 10 bases matching TRBD1. The CDR3 extends over 21 amino acids. Per the germline V gene, CDR1 is SGHAT and CDR2 is FQDESV (reference sequence). Germline trimming cut 5 bases from V and 1 base from J; bases unmatched to any gene: 17. The DNA for the CDR3 is TGTGCCAGCAGCCCCTTTTATCTCGGGACAGGGGCTAGGTCTGGGGCCAACGTCCTGACTTTC. Residues: CASSPFYLGTGARSGANVLTF.

This sequence joins TRBV28 and TRBJ2-4; D tentatively reads TRBD1 or TRBD2 (5 bases each). Germline assignment: CDR1 MDHEN and CDR2 SYDVKM. CDR3 size: 12 residues. V was cut by 6 bases and J by 7 bases, with 10 bases left in between. Here the CDR3 DNA reads TGTGCCAGCAGGGGCGAGGGGAACATTCAGTACTTC. As protein: CASRGEGNIQYF.

This clonotype was seen a few times. The chain joins TRBV15 to TRBJ2-7; D gene uncertain. CDR3 length equals 11 residues. The V gene's germline CDR1 is LNHNV and CDR2 YYDKDF (reference sequence). With 1 base removed from V and 5 bases from J, the gap between germline ends came to 3 bases. CDR3 bases: TGTGCCACCAGCAGAGTCAACGAGCAGTACTTC. This translates into CATSRVNEQYF.

This clonotype was counted only a few times. This chain joins TRBV29-1 and TRBJ2-1; TRBD2 aligns across 9 bases. CDR3 length: 16 amino acids. The trim removed 6 bases at V and 0 bases at J, leaving 9 bases unmatched. Per germline, CDR1 SQVTM and CDR2 ANQGSEA. Here the CDR3 reads CSVRGGAIASYNEQFF. Here the CDR3 DNA reads TGCAGCGTACGCGGGGGGGCGATTGCCTCCTACAATGAGCAGTTCTTC.

In its sample, this clonotype was seen a few times. The chain combines TRBV20-1 with TRBJ1-1; D is possibly TRBD1 (6 bases). CDR3 length equals 12 residues. Germline V gives CDR1 DFQATT, CDR2 SNEGSKA (reference sequence). CDR3 loop: CRPFGGGTEAFF. The CDR3 nucleotides read TGCAGGCCATTTGGAGGGGGCACTGAAGCTTTCTTT.

This clonotype showed up many times. V and J are TRBV6-5 and TRBJ2-5; no clear D gene. In germline, CDR1 is MNHEY, CDR2 SVGAGI. V dropped 4 bases and J dropped 6 bases, with 12 bases sitting between them. The CDR3 spans 13 residues. The CDR3 DNA reads TGTGCCAGCAGTTCCCCGCAGAGCCAGACCCAGTACTTC. Translation gives CASSSPQSQTQYF.

For the CDR3, the DNA is TGTGCCAGCAGCGTCTTGATTGAGGGGGCGTATGGCCAGTTCTTC. It translates to CASSVLIEGAYGQFF. The chain carries TRBV9 and TRBJ2-1; TRBD1 aligns across 7 bases. The CDR3 is 15 amino acids. V lost 2 bases to trimming and J lost 13 bases; unmatched junction nucleotides: 15. Germline-derived CDR1 and CDR2 are SGDLS and YYNGEE. The full variable domain, in which reference TRBV9 and TRBJ2-1 provide the parts outside the CDR3, is DSGVTQTPKHLITATGQRVTLRCSPRSGDLSVYWYQQSLDQGLQFLIQYYNGEERAKGNILERFSAQQFPDLHSELNLSSLELGDSALYFCASSVLIEGAYGQFFGPGTRLTVL.

This clonotype was counted at least ten times. This chain links TRBV4-2 with TRBJ2-7; D may be TRBD1 (5 bases). Germline CDR1 reads LGHNA; CDR2 reads YNFKEQ. The CDR3 is made up of 15 amino acids. V dropped 2 bases and J dropped 1 base, with 12 bases sitting between them. This CDR3 is CASSQIDSLSYEQYF. CDR3 coding DNA: TGTGCCAGCAGCCAAATTGACAGCTTGTCCTACGAGCAGTACTTC.

This clonotype was seen more than once but under ten times. In nucleotides, the CDR3 is TGTGCCAGCAGCGAAAGACGGAAACAAGAGACCCAGTACTTC. The encoded protein is CASSERRKQETQYF. The rearrangement joins TRBV2 to TRBJ2-5; D call uncertain. The V end lost 6 bases, the J end lost 2 bases, and 13 bases lay between the germline ends. CDR1 is SNHLY, CDR2 FYNNEI, per germline. This CDR3 has 14 residues.

The J gene is TRBJ1-1, the V gene TRBV5-1; the D gene is possibly TRBD1 (5 bases). The germline V and J ends were trimmed by 3 bases and 11 bases, with 17 bases remaining between them. The CDR3 runs to 13 residues. Per the germline V gene, CDR1 is SGHRS and CDR2 is YFSETQ. The CDR3 loop reads CASSWGTQMDAFF. The CDR3 DNA follows: TGCGCCAGCAGCTGGGGGACTCAGATGGACGCTTTCTTT.

This CDR3 is CASSGGQYYEQYF. The CDR3 DNA is TGTGCCAGCAGCGGCGGACAGTACTACGAGCAGTACTTC. The chain links TRBV7-2 to TRBJ2-7; tentative D call: TRBD1 (6 bases). V lost 5 bases and J lost 3, with 11 bases in between. The CDR3 consists of 13 residues. Per germline, CDR1 SGHTA and CDR2 FQGNSA.

The table lists this clonotype with many counts. The chain joins TRBV2 to TRBJ2-5; TRBD2 might be the D (6 bases). The CDR3 is 15 amino acids. Trimming left V 3 bases short and J 6 bases short, with 17 bases between. CDR1 and CDR2 from the germline V gene are SNHLY and FYNNEI. For the CDR3, the DNA is TGTGCCAGCAGTGAGCCCGGGGAGGTTAAGAAGACCCAGTACTTC. Protein: CASSEPGEVKKTQYF.

This clonotype came up a few times. The J gene is TRBJ2-3, the V gene TRBV7-2; D is uncertain. The CDR3 has 14 amino acids. The germline CDR1 and CDR2 sequences are SGHTA and FQGNSA. V dropped 0 bases and J dropped 0 bases, with 4 bases sitting between them. The CDR3, as DNA: TGTGCCAGCAGCTTAGCGCATAGCACAGATACGCAGTATTTT. Protein product: CASSLAHSTDTQYF.

This clonotype was seen more than once but under ten times. The chain couples TRBV5-1 to TRBJ2-1; D gene uncertain. The germline V and J ends were trimmed by 0 bases and 3 bases, with 10 bases remaining between them. The CDR3 runs 15 residues. Germline V gives CDR1 SGHRS, CDR2 YFSETQ. The CDR3 reads CASSLGEFIYNEQFF. The CDR3 DNA reads as TGCGCCAGCAGCTTGGGTGAGTTTATCTACAATGAGCAGTTCTTC.

The sample holds a few counts of this clonotype. The genes are TRBV4-1 and TRBJ1-5; D ambiguous. CDR3 length equals 13 residues. V was clipped by 4 bases and J by 11 bases, with 15 bases between them. Germline values: CDR1 MGHRA, CDR2 YSYEKL. Here the CDR3 reads CASSPERFSSQHF. In DNA form, the CDR3 reads TGCGCCAGCAGCCCCGAGCGGTTTAGTTCCCAGCATTTT.